The clone carrying this T cell receptor beta chain occurred a few times. This entry is derived from a study of T cells in Graves' hyperthyroidism and ophthalmopathy. Researchers took RNA transcripts and amplified the TCR beta CDR3 regions from them. The primer set for the first-round RT-PCR of the TCR CDR3 was HTBI. A single record per CDR3 protein comes from TCRdb applying MiXCR to the multiplex PCR reads. The table lists around 720,000 distinct CDR3 sequences, around 40% of them singletons. CDR3 length equals 16 residues. Deletions cut 4 bases from V and 2 bases from J, with 18 bases between. The germline V gene has CDR1 MGHDK and CDR2 SYGVNS.

The TCR sequence derives from a woman aged 40 to 50 with Graves' hyperthyroidism. The chain uses TRBV25-1 and TRBJ2-7; perhaps TRBD2 as D (5 bases). The sample taken for sequencing was blood. The CDR3, as DNA: TGTGCCAGCAGTGCGGAAGGACTGACAATGACCTACGAGCAGTACTTC. Translating gives CASSAEGLTMTYEQYF.